These T cell receptor beta chains were read from a single sample in a study of cytomegalovirus exposure and HLA in healthy donors. Repertoires were generated with immunoSEQ multiplex PCR, while TCRdb's copy carries only in-frame clones and drops some. Of 150,000 to 180,000 clones in the sample, approximately 79% are singletons; the top ten hold about 6.4%. Sequencing was carried out using PBMCs. The receptors originated from a woman aged 50 to 65 in good health and CMV-seropositive. CDR3s include the opening cysteine and the closing phenylalanine or tryptophan. D genes are given only for firm matches. The size entry is marked missing in some rows and otherwise reads once, few, many or a size class.

j_gene	v_gene	d_gene	len	abundance	CDR3nt	CDR3aa
TRBJ2-7	TRBV11-2	.	13	few	TGTGCCAGCAGCTTAGATTGGGCGGGCGAGCAGTACTTC	CASSLDWAGEQYF
TRBJ2-5	TRBV15	TRBD1	13	.	TGTGCCACCAAGGACAGGGTGGGGGAGACCCAGTACTTC	CATKDRVGETQYF
TRBJ2-1	TRBV21-1	.	14	.	TGTGCCAGCAGCAAGTCGCAGGGCATCAATGAGCAGTTCTTC	CASSKSQGINEQFF
TRBJ2-7	TRBV4-1	TRBD1	16	.	TGCGCCAGCAGCCAAGCGGGACAGGGGCACTCCTACGAGCAGTACTTC	CASSQAGQGHSYEQYF
TRBJ2-4	TRBV7-9	.	16	.	TGTTCCAGCAGCTTTTGGAGTGGGCAGGGGAAGAACATTCAGTACTTC	CSSSFWSGQGKNIQYF
TRBJ2-1	TRBV9	TRBD2	17	.	TGTGCCAGCAGCGTAGGTAGACTAGCGGGGGGGCCAGGTGGGCAGTTCTTC	CASSVGRLAGGPGGQFF
TRBJ1-1	TRBV4-1	.	12	.	TGCGCCAGCAGACAGGGAAATGCTGAAGCTTTCTTT	CASRQGNAEAFF
TRBJ2-1	TRBV4-3	.	16	once	TGCGCCAGCAGCCAAGCCGGGACTGGTATTTACAATGAGCAGTTCTTC	CASSQAGTGIYNEQFF
TRBJ2-3	TRBV7-9	.	12	few	TGTGCCAGCAGCGCAGGGCCGGCGACGCAGTATTTT	CASSAGPATQYF
TRBJ2-7	TRBV18	.	13	.	TGTGCCAGCTCACCACAGGGGGCCTACGAGCAGTACTTC	CASSPQGAYEQYF
TRBJ2-7	TRBV30	TRBD1	14	.	TGTGCCTGGACTCGGACAGGGGGCTCGGGGGAGCAGTACTTC	CAWTRTGGSGEQYF
TRBJ2-1	TRBV7-9	TRBD2	16	.	TGTGCCAGCAGCCGAACTAGCGGGGGGCTTGGGCATGAGCAGTTCTTC	CASSRTSGGLGHEQFF
TRBJ2-6	TRBV5-1	TRBD1	17	.	TGCGCCAGCAGCTCCCGGGACAGGGGGCCTGGGGCCAACGTCCTGACTTTC	CASSSRDRGPGANVLTF
TRBJ1-1	TRBV7-9	.	14	once	TGTGCCAGCAGCCAGCTTCGGGGGTACACTGAAGCTTTCTTT	CASSQLRGYTEAFF
TRBJ2-7	TRBV30	.	12	.	TGTGCCTGGAGTGTACAGGGTCTCGAGCAGTACTTC	CAWSVQGLEQYF
TRBJ2-1	TRBV7-8	.	15	.	TGTGCCAGCAGCCCTCGGGACTCCTCCTACAATGAGCAGTTCTTC	CASSPRDSSYNEQFF
TRBJ2-2	TRBV30	TRBD1	15	.	TGTGCCTCCTCCGGGACAGGGAAAAACACCGGGGAGCTGTTTTTT	CASSGTGKNTGELFF
TRBJ2-2	TRBV28	.	15	.	TGTGCCAGCAGTCCAGGGGGGCTGAACACCGGGGAGCTGTTTTTT	CASSPGGLNTGELFF
TRBJ2-7	TRBV5-4	.	16	.	TGTGCCAGCAGCTCGGGCGGGATTAGCCCCTCTTACGAGCAGTACTTC	CASSSGGISPSYEQYF
TRBJ2-1	TRBV18	.	16	once	TGTGCCAGCTCAGCTACATCCTTGGGGGCTGGCAATGAGCAGTTCTTC	CASSATSLGAGNEQFF
TRBJ2-7	TRBV7-9	TRBD2	16	.	TGTGCCAGCAGCTCGGGGGGAGGGTCCCTTTTAGACTGGCAGTACTTC	CASSSGGGSLLDWQYF
TRBJ2-7	TRBV7-2	TRBD1	14	.	TGTGCCAGCAGCTTGGGACAGTACTACGACGAGCAGTACTTC	CASSLGQYYDEQYF
TRBJ1-5	TRBV19	.	14	.	TGTGCCAGTAACGCAGGGCGCAGCAATCAGCCCCAGCATTTT	CASNAGRSNQPQHF
TRBJ1-6	TRBV6-5	.	15	.	TGTGCCAGCAGTACCAGGGGTTTGGGGAATTCACCCCTCCACTTT	CASSTRGLGNSPLHF
TRBJ1-1	TRBV25-1	.	12	.	TGTGCCAGCAGTCCAAGGGGGACTGAAGCTTTCTTT	CASSPRGTEAFF
TRBJ1-1	TRBV10-3	.	14	once	TGTGCCATCAGTGATCCCCCAGATAACACTGAAGCTTTCTTT	CAISDPPDNTEAFF
TRBJ2-3	TRBV21-1	.	16	.	TGTGCCAGCAGCAAACAAAGCGGGCCCAGCACAGATACGCAGTATTTT	CASSKQSGPSTDTQYF
TRBJ1-5	TRBV19	TRBD1	13	.	TGTGCCGGGGGGGACAGGGGATATCAGCCCCAGCATTTT	CAGGDRGYQPQHF
TRBJ1-3	TRBV27	.	14	.	TGTGCCAGCAGTTCCCAACTAGGTGGAAACACCATATATTTT	CASSSQLGGNTIYF
TRBJ2-1	TRBV19	TRBD2	14	.	TGTGCCAGTAGTAAGAGCGGGGGTTACAATGAGCAGTTCTTC	CASSKSGGYNEQFF
TRBJ1-2	TRBV20-1	.	11	.	TGCAGTGCTAGCCTCCATGGCTTGTACACCTTC	CSASLHGLYTF
TRBJ2-7	TRBV4-3	.	15	.	TGCGCCAGCAGCCAAGATTTGGACTGGGGCTACGAGCAGTACTTC	CASSQDLDWGYEQYF
TRBJ2-2	TRBV5-1	TRBD1	14	.	TGCGCCAGCGGGACAGGGGCGAACACCGGGGAGCTGTTTTTT	CASGTGANTGELFF
TRBJ1-1	TRBV11-2	.	13	once	TGTGCCAGCAGCTTAGGGGGAGGCGTGAGGGCTTTCTTT	CASSLGGGVRAFF
TRBJ2-3	TRBV18	TRBD2	17	.	TGTGCCAGCTCACCAAGCCCGCCGGGAGGGGGCACAGATACGCAGTATTTT	CASSPSPPGGGTDTQYF
TRBJ2-1	TRBV27	TRBD2	17	.	TGTGCCAGTAGTTTGTCCGGACTAGCGGGGGGACTCAATGAGCAGTTCTTC	CASSLSGLAGGLNEQFF
TRBJ1-2	TRBV6-5	TRBD1	13	.	TGTGCCAGCAGTCCGGGACAGGGAGGTGGCTACACCTTC	CASSPGQGGGYTF
TRBJ2-7	TRBV29-1	.	13	.	TGCAGCGTTGTCGGCCAGGGCCCCTACGAGCAGTACTTC	CSVVGQGPYEQYF
TRBJ2-2	TRBV7-2	TRBD2	15	.	TGTGCCAGCAGCAGGACTAGCCGAGGGGCCGGGGAGCTGTTTTTT	CASSRTSRGAGELFF
TRBJ1-2	TRBV10-3	TRBD1	15	few	TGTGCCATCAGTTCGAACAACAACAGGGGATATGGCTACACCTTC	CAISSNNNRGYGYTF
TRBJ1-3	TRBV27	.	16	.	TGTGCCAGCAGTCCTTCCTTTCGGGTCTCTGGAAACACCATATATTTT	CASSPSFRVSGNTIYF
TRBJ1-2	TRBV6-5	.	14	.	TGTGCCAGCAGTACTCGACAGGCGTACTATGGCTACACCTTC	CASSTRQAYYGYTF
TRBJ2-1	TRBV7-2	.	14	few	TGTGCCAGCAGCTTAGATGCAGGGTCGAATGAGCAGTTCTTC	CASSLDAGSNEQFF
TRBJ2-1	TRBV11-2	TRBD2	15	.	TGTGCCAGCAGCCCTACCCAACTAGCGAGGGATGAGCAGTTCTTC	CASSPTQLARDEQFF
TRBJ2-7	TRBV27	.	15	.	TGTGCCAGCAGTCACGGACAGCTTCATCTCTACGAGCAGTACTTC	CASSHGQLHLYEQYF
TRBJ2-1	TRBV20-1	.	11	.	TGCAGTGCCCAACACCAGTCCGAGCAGTTCTTC	CSAQHQSEQFF
TRBJ2-1	TRBV10-3	TRBD1	14	.	TGTGCCATCAGATCGGGACAGGCTAACAATGAGCAGTTCTTC	CAIRSGQANNEQFF
TRBJ1-2	TRBV6-1	TRBD1	16	medium-sized	TGTGCCAGCAGTGAAGTTTCTACCGGGACAGGATCTGGCTACACCTTC	CASSEVSTGTGSGYTF
TRBJ1-1	TRBV28	.	15	.	TGTGCCAGCAGTTTACCAGGGTCAATGAACACTGAAGCTTTCTTT	CASSLPGSMNTEAFF
TRBJ1-2	TRBV10-3	TRBD1	14	.	TGTGCCATCAGGCCGGATCCTAACAGGGGTGGCTACACCTTC	CAIRPDPNRGGYTF
TRBJ2-7	TRBV6-6	.	14	.	TGTGCCAGCAGTATTCGTAGGAGCTCCTACGAGCAGTACTTC	CASSIRRSSYEQYF
TRBJ2-1	TRBV12-5	.	13	.	TGTGCTAGTGGTTTGCAGGGTAGCGGTGAGCAGTTCTTC	CASGLQGSGEQFF
TRBJ1-3	TRBV4-3	.	12	.	TGCGCCAGCAGCCAAGATCGGGGATCCATATATTTT	CASSQDRGSIYF
TRBJ1-6	TRBV7-8	.	15	.	TGTGCCAGCAGCTTAGCTCGGGACTATAATTCACCCCTCCACTTT	CASSLARDYNSPLHF